The 17 T cell receptor beta chains reported below all come from one sample, sequenced in a study of breast tumors, draining lymph nodes, adjacent tissues. The lymph nodes were axillary draining lymph nodes from breast cancer patients. A single record per CDR3 protein comes from TCRdb applying MiXCR to the multiplex PCR reads. This table holds 85,000 to 120,000 distinct CDR3 sequences, approximately 28% found once. Source material: axillary lymph node tissue. Receptors were obtained from a female donor with breast cancer. Some clones in this sample may be carry-over from other donors' samples.

This clonotype came up once. The junction differs from germline at one of its ends, possibly a read error. This chain joins TRBV6-5 and TRBJ2-2, with TRBD2 identical over 14 bases. The CDR3 consists of 17 residues. Germline assignment: CDR1 MNHEY and CDR2 SVGAGI. Written as DNA, the CDR3 is TGTGCCTGCAGTTACTCGGGACTAGCGGGGGACACCGGGGAGCTGTTTTTT. Its protein product is CACSYSGLAGDTGELFF.

The J gene is TRBJ2-5, the V gene TRBV12-3 or TRBV12-4; 8 nucleotides line up with TRBD2. CDR3 size: 15 residues. The junction had 7 bases not matched to a gene; V was cut back by 3 bases and J by 4 bases. This chain's CDR3 is CASSFQRESVETQYF. The CDR3 nucleotides read TGTGCCAGCAGTTTCCAGCGGGAGTCCGTAGAGACCCAGTACTTC.

This clonotype was counted at least ten times. One end of the junction fails to match germline, which may point to a read error. As DNA, the CDR3 is TGTGCCAGCAGTTCCCGGCAGGCCTATGAGCAGTACTTC. Translating it yields CASSSRQAYEQYF. The chain joins TRBV6-5 to TRBJ2-7; D call uncertain. Germline V gene data show CDR1 as MNHEY and CDR2 as SVGAGI. The CDR3 runs to 13 residues.

This clonotype was counted ten times or more. The chain combines TRBV4-3 with TRBJ2-6; 8 nucleotides agree with TRBD1. V was pared by 1 base and J by 5 bases, with 4 bases of the junction left unmatched. Germline V gene sequence: CDR1 LGHNA, CDR2 YSLEER. CDR3 length: 16 residues. The CDR3 nucleotides read TGCGCCAGCAGCCAAGCCGACAGGGGAAGGGCCAACGTCCTGACTTTC. As protein: CASSQADRGRANVLTF.

This clonotype was seen many times. The chain links TRBV4-2 to TRBJ1-5; 9 bases fit TRBD1. Germline V gene sequence: CDR1 LGHNA, CDR2 YNFKEQ. The CDR3 length is 15 residues. Trimming removed 3 bases from V and 0 bases from J; junction bases left unmatched: 0. The CDR3 DNA is TGTGCCAGCAGCCAGACAGGGGGTAGCAATCAGCCCCAGCATTTT. Its translation: CASSQTGGSNQPQHF.

This chain joins TRBV24-1 and TRBJ2-7; TRBD1 agrees at 8 bases. V lost 3 bases, J lost 0 bases, and 3 bases stayed unmatched. Germline values: CDR1 KGHDR, CDR2 SFDVKD. The CDR3 extends over 15 amino acids. CDR3 bases: TGTGCCACCAGTGATAGGGGGACAGGCTCCTACGAGCAGTACTTC. This codes for CATSDRGTGSYEQYF.

With respect to this clonotype: This may be a read error, as it is one base from a much larger clone. The CDR3 DNA follows: TGCAGCTATTTAGCGGGTGACAATGAGCCGTTCTTC. It specifies CSYLAGDNEPFF. V usage is TRBV20-1 and J usage is TRBJ2-1; the match to TRBD2 covers 7 bases. CDR3 length: 12 amino acids. The germline gives CDR1 DFQATT, CDR2 SNEGSKA (reference sequence).

This clonotype came up many times. The gene calls are TRBV5-1 and TRBJ2-7, with a tentative D call TRBD2 (5 bases). The CDR3 consists of 13 residues. The ends were cut back, 0 bases at V and 3 bases at J, with 7 bases in the middle. In germline, CDR1 is SGHRS, CDR2 YFSETQ. The CDR3 reads CASSLGRDYEQYF. CDR3 in DNA: TGCGCCAGCAGCTTGGGCCGGGACTACGAGCAGTACTTC.

A note on this clonotype: An end of the junction does not agree with germline; a read error may underlie this. The chain combines TRBV2 with TRBJ2-7; TRBD2 aligns across 7 bases. The CDR3 runs 13 residues. Germline values: CDR1 SNHLY, CDR2 FYNNEI. As DNA, the CDR3 is TGTGCCAGCAGTGAACAAGGGGAGGGGTTCGGACACTTC. It is translated as CASSEQGEGFGHF.

This clonotype was counted many times. The chain is built from TRBV6-6 and TRBJ1-2; 7 bases are a match to TRBD1. This CDR3 spans 17 amino acids. Germline-derived CDR1 and CDR2 are MNHNY and SVGAGI (reference sequence). The junction had 13 bases not matched to a gene; V was cut back by 2 bases and J by 4 bases. CDR3 nucleotide sequence: TGTGCCAGCAGTTACACACGGGACAGCACTACCCTCTATGGCTACACCTTC. Amino acid sequence: CASSYTRDSTTLYGYTF.

This clonotype was counted at least ten times. The V call is TRBV5-1, the J call TRBJ1-6; a weak D match, TRBD1 (5 bases). Per germline, CDR1 SGHRS and CDR2 YFSETQ. The CDR3 sequence is 14 residues long. V was clipped by 0 bases and J by 9 bases, with 10 bases between them. CDR3 protein: CASSLEGESSPLHF. DNA for the CDR3: TGCGCCAGCAGCTTGGAAGGGGAAAGTTCACCCCTCCACTTT. The full variable domain, with the rest looked up from reference TRBV5-1 and TRBJ1-6, is KAGVTQTPRYLIKTRGQQVTLSCSPISGHRSVSWYQQTPGQGLQFLFEYFSETQRNKGNFPGRFSGRQFSNSRSEMNVSTLELGDSALYLCASSLEGESSPLHFGNGTRLTVT.

This clonotype was observed at least ten times. This sequence joins TRBV5-1 and TRBJ2-1, with 8 bases that match TRBD1. V lost 2 bases to trimming and J lost 9 bases; unmatched junction nucleotides: 10. This CDR3 comprises 15 residues. CDR1 is SGHRS and CDR2 is YFSETQ in the germline V gene. The DNA of the CDR3 is TGCGCCAGCAGCTTATCAAATACAGGGGGTGGTGAGCAGTTCTTC. Translated, it gives CASSLSNTGGGEQFF.

This clonotype was detected many times. The V gene is TRBV19, the J gene TRBJ1-5; weak D call: TRBD1 (5 bases). CDR1 LNHDA and CDR2 SQIVND come from the germline V gene (reference sequence). Trimming cost V 6 bases and J 5 bases, with 17 bases left between them. The length of the CDR3 is 15 residues. The CDR3 nucleotides read TGTGCCAGTAGATCCCCCGGGACCTTATATCAGCCCCAGCATTTT. Translating gives CASRSPGTLYQPQHF.

Note on this clonotype: Sequence at one end of the junction differs from germline and may be a read error. The V and J genes are TRBV7-9 and TRBJ2-7; the D gene is possibly TRBD2 (5 bases). Germline V CDR1 and CDR2: SEHNR, FQNEAQ (reference sequence). There are 13 residues in the CDR3. The CDR3 reads CASSSRGPYEQHF. The CDR3 DNA follows: TGTGCCAGCAGCTCTCGCGGGCCTTACGAGCAGCACTTC.

The sample holds a few counts of this clonotype. The final CDR3 position lacks the conserved phenylalanine or tryptophan, pointing to a likely read error. The rearrangement uses TRBV19 and TRBJ2-4, with D perhaps TRBD1 or TRBD2 (5 bases each). There are 16 residues in the CDR3. Trimming shortened V by 2 bases and J by 0 bases, and 11 bases separated the two germline ends. Germline assignment: CDR1 LNHDA and CDR2 SQIVND (reference sequence). This CDR3 is CASSIPGTLAKNIQYS. The CDR3 DNA reads as TGTGCCAGTAGTATACCCGGGACCTTAGCCAAAAACATTCAGTACTCC.

Only one count was recorded for this clonotype. The J gene is TRBJ2-5, the V gene TRBV15, with TRBD2 as a possible D gene (7 bases). The V gene lost 0 bases and the J gene lost 2 bases, with 22 bases spanning the gap. The CDR3 totals 19 residues. CDR1 is LNHNV and CDR2 is YYDKDF in the germline V gene (reference sequence). The chain's CDR3 is CATSRDVGKAGTPQETQYF. The CDR3 DNA is TGTGCCACCAGCAGAGATGTGGGAAAAGCGGGGACACCTCAAGAGACCCAGTACTTC.

This clonotype was observed at least ten times. The chain has TRBV12-3 or TRBV12-4 and TRBJ2-2, with D possibly being TRBD2 (5 bases). There are 14 residues in the CDR3. V was trimmed by 6 bases and J by 4 bases, leaving 12 bases between them. CDR3 residues: CASSFRDGTGELFF. CDR3 coding DNA: TGTGCCAGCAGCTTCCGGGATGGCACCGGGGAGCTGTTTTTT.